Shown below are 15 T cell receptor beta chains from a single sample sequenced in a study of shared T cell receptors in the human thymus (dated by TCRdb to about 2021). Libraries were made using the immunoSEQ multiplex PCR assay. In TCRdb, the immuneACCESS table is reduced to in-frame sequences with V and J assigned. These tables do not hold every clone; where another copy was compared, an unresolved V gene accounts for under half, and the others remain unexplained. The sample profile shows 55,000 to 80,000 clones; about 95% of them were found once. In total, the top ten clones hold 0.03% to 0.04% of the sample. The sequencing sample was made of thymocytes. Receptors originate from a human donor.

This clone was picked up one time. The chain links TRBV5-1 to TRBJ1-1; TRBD1 matches at 10 bases. Germline-derived CDR1 and CDR2 are SGHRS and YFSETQ. The CDR3 loop spans 18 amino acids. The V segment lost 3 bases and the J segment 2 bases; nucleotides outside the gene matches: 13. The CDR3 DNA reads TGCGCCAGCAGCTCCAACCCAGACAGGGGGCCTTATAACACTGAAGCTTTCTTT. It translates to CASSSNPDRGPYNTEAFF.

The J gene is TRBJ2-1, the V gene TRBV9; weak D call: TRBD2 (6 bases). The length of the CDR3 is 16 residues. The germline V gene encodes CDR1 SGDLS and CDR2 YYNGEE. Trimming stripped 2 bases from V and 6 bases from J, with 18 bases between. The CDR3 is CASSVIGPGLSNEQFF. DNA of the CDR3: TGTGCCAGCAGCGTGATTGGACCGGGACTGAGCAATGAGCAGTTCTTC.

V gene TRBV7-2 combines with J gene TRBJ2-2; D not resolved. In germline, CDR1 is SGHTA, CDR2 FQGNSA. V lost 5 bases and J lost 6, with 10 bases in between. This CDR3 comprises 13 residues. The CDR3 nucleotides read TGTGCCAGCAGCCGCCAGGTGGCCGGGGAGCTGTTTTTT. It codes for CASSRQVAGELFF.

This rearrangement joins TRBV23-1 to TRBJ1-3; 9 nucleotides agree with TRBD1. TRBV23-1 is labeled an ORF, and its function is uncertain. The V segment lost 3 bases and the J segment 1 base; nucleotides outside the gene matches: 7. This CDR3 has 17 amino acids. Here the CDR3 DNA reads TGCGCCAGCAGTCATTTCACAGGGGGCTGGTCTGGAAACACCATATATTTT. It codes for CASSHFTGGWSGNTIYF.

The chain employs TRBV5-5 and TRBJ2-1; D might be TRBD1 (7 bases). Germline lookup yields CDR1 SGHKS and CDR2 YYEKEE (reference sequence). CDR3 length equals 18 residues. V gave up 2 bases and J gave up 5 bases, with 23 bases separating them. The CDR3 coding sequence is TGTGCCAGCAGCTTCGACAGGGAACGGGACTCCATGGACAATGAGCAGTTCTTC. It codes for CASSFDRERDSMDNEQFF.

The chain joins TRBV27 to TRBJ1-5, with a tentative D call TRBD1 (5 bases). The CDR3 is made up of 14 amino acids. V dropped 8 bases and J dropped 5 bases, with 16 bases sitting between them. Germline V gene sequence: CDR1 MNHEY, CDR2 SMNVEV (reference sequence). The CDR3 protein is CASPACRGHQPQHF. The CDR3 bases are TGTGCCAGCCCAGCGTGTAGGGGCCATCAGCCCCAGCATTTT.

The V and J genes are TRBV6-1 and TRBJ2-2; 14 bases are a match to TRBD2. CDR3 length equals 18 residues. V lost 4 bases, J lost 4 bases, and 8 bases stayed unmatched. Germline CDR1 and CDR2: MNHNS and SASEGT. CDR3 loop: CASSAGTSGGFGTGELFF. DNA of the CDR3: TGTGCCAGCAGTGCCGGGACTAGCGGGGGATTCGGCACCGGGGAGCTGTTTTTT.

The genes are TRBV2 and TRBJ1-2, with no clear D. Trimming pared 11 bases from V and 1 base from J, leaving 17 bases between. This CDR3 contains 14 residues. Germline CDR1 SNHLY, CDR2 FYNNEI. CDR3 sequence (DNA): TGTGCCCCTATAAGGAAGGAATATAACTATGGCTACACCTTC. It encodes CAPIRKEYNYGYTF.

This clone was observed once. The chain links TRBV19 to TRBJ2-3, with 14 nucleotides matching TRBD2. V trimming: 5 bases; J trimming: 1 base; junction bases outside the gene matches: 5. Germline V lookup: CDR1 LNHDA, CDR2 SQIVND (reference sequence). The CDR3 has 17 amino acids. CDR3 coding DNA: TGTGCCAGTAGTCCCGGGACTAGCGGGGGATGCACAGATACGCAGTATTTT. It encodes CASSPGTSGGCTDTQYF.

The CDR3 reads CASSYGTASPYEQYF. The CDR3 region has the DNA TGTGCCAGCAGTTACGGTACAGCATCGCCCTACGAGCAGTACTTC. This chain uses TRBV6-5 with TRBJ2-7; D not resolved. This CDR3 is built from 15 residues. The germline V gene encodes CDR1 MNHEY and CDR2 SVGAGI. V was cut by 2 bases and J by 2 bases, with 13 bases left in between.

In DNA, the CDR3 is TGCGCCAGCAGTCAATCTTTAGGATCGGGCCACCAGAGCTCTGGAAACACCATATATTTT. Amino acids: CASSQSLGSGHQSSGNTIYF. The V and J genes are TRBV23-1 and TRBJ1-3; D ambiguous. TRBV23-1 is annotated as an ORF whose role is uncertain. This CDR3 is built from 20 residues. Trimming left V 0 bases short and J 0 bases short, with 21 bases between.

The V call is TRBV5-4, the J call TRBJ1-1, with a possible D match to TRBD1 (6 bases). Germline V gene sequence: CDR1 SGHNT, CDR2 YYREEE (reference sequence). The CDR3 totals 16 residues. V was clipped by 4 bases and J by 7 bases, with 23 bases between them. CDR3 loop: CASSPRSTGTPSEAFF. The DNA of the CDR3 is TGTGCCAGCAGCCCCCGATCTACCGGGACACCTAGTGAAGCTTTCTTT.

The J gene is TRBJ2-2, the V gene TRBV5-1; weak D call: TRBD1 (6 bases). The CDR3 has 15 residues. Trimming removed 3 bases from V and 1 base from J, with 10 bases in between. Germline V lookup: CDR1 SGHRS, CDR2 YFSETQ. The CDR3 loop is CASSSGQLNTGELFF. CDR3 nucleotide sequence: TGCGCCAGCAGCTCCGGACAGTTGAACACCGGGGAGCTGTTTTTT.

V and J are TRBV30 and TRBJ1-1; D might be TRBD1 (5 bases). The CDR3 extends over 16 amino acids. Germline V gene sequence: CDR1 GTSNPN, CDR2 SVGIG (reference sequence). V lost 1 base and J lost 4, with 19 bases in between. CDR3 amino acids: CAWSATVAGCCTEAFF. Here the CDR3 DNA reads TGTGCCTGGAGTGCAACGGTAGCAGGGTGTTGCACTGAAGCTTTCTTT. The variable domain in full, with the rest retrieved from reference TRBV30 and TRBJ1-1, is SQTIHQWPATLVQPVGSPLSLECTVEGTSNPNLYWYRQAAGRGLQLLFYSVGIGQISSEVPQNLSASRPQDRQFILSSKKLLLSDSGFYLCAWSATVAGCCTEAFFGQGTRLTVV.

The CDR3, as DNA: TGTGCCAGCAGTCCCGGGGGAGATTACGGGGGCTCCTACGAGCAGTACTTC. It encodes CASSPGGDYGGSYEQYF. This chain joins TRBV28 and TRBJ2-7; D is possibly TRBD2 (6 bases). Between the trimmed V and J ends, which lost 5 bases and 0 bases, there was a span of 20 bases. The germline V gene encodes CDR1 MDHEN and CDR2 SYDVKM. The CDR3 has 17 residues.